This T cell receptor beta chain was observed in a study of shared clonotypes between healthy human individuals. Measured with immunoSEQ multiplex PCR; TCRdb has only the in-frame clones, and not every one. Of roughly 1,500,000 clones in the sample, 95% to 99% were seen once. The V end lost 11 bases, the J end lost 5 bases, and 15 bases lay between the germline ends. The CDR3 is 13 amino acids. Germline lookup yields CDR1 SNHLY and CDR2 FYNNEI. Concerning this clone: The target antigen is unknown.

Study observations and caveats: In several donors, around 5% of naive CD4 clonotypes appeared in common.

The specimen sequenced was naive CD4+ T cells sorted from blood. The subset is: CD45RA+ positively selected. The chain recombines TRBV2 with TRBJ1-4, with D possibly matching TRBD1 (5 bases). The clonotype originates from a man in his thirties or forties in good health. The CDR3 nucleotides are TGTGCCCAGCAGGGATTCCCAAATGAAAAACTGTTTTTT. Its translation is CAQQGFPNEKLFF.